This T cell receptor (beta chain) was retrieved from a study of cytomegalovirus exposure and HLA in healthy donors. Study context: From 170 million or so T cells, an earlier analysis saw roughly 110 million unique TCR beta sequences.

The study's findings and limits: Cytomegalovirus-associated TCR beta chains were listed, numbering 164. Confirmation was obtained in vitro that three CMV-associated chains are specific for CMV antigens. Later findings reportedly placed an Asian-associated ancestry cluster below the roughly 700-donor mean for N-insertions.

Per germline, CDR1 SGHKS and CDR2 YYEKEE (reference sequence). Between the trimmed V and J ends, which lost 2 bases and 8 bases, there was a span of 13 bases. CDR3 length: 13 residues. The PCR employed 60 Vbeta primers together with 13 Jbeta primers. Repertoires were generated with immunoSEQ multiplex PCR, while TCRdb's copy carries only in-frame clones and drops some. The sample includes some 120,000 clones, 15% of them seen just once. With regard to this clone: Its antigen is not identified.

The source is a young woman in good health and CMV-seronegative. The gene calls are TRBV5-5 and TRBJ1-2; D unresolved. The sample comprised PBMCs. CDR3 in amino acids: CASSLGSGVGYTF. CDR3 sequence (DNA): TGTGCCAGCAGCTTAGGCTCCGGGGTCGGCTACACCTTC.